The rows below give T cell receptor beta chains drawn from one sample of a study of blood T cell repertoires in COVID-19. The repertoire was sequenced with immunoSEQ multiplex PCR; TCRdb's copy has only in-frame clones and lacks some. This sample has 200,000 to 300,000 clones; around 83% occur once, and the top ten carry 9.6%. The sample was peripheral blood. Receptors were obtained from an elderly woman with acute or convalescent COVID-19. CDR3s include the opening cysteine and the closing phenylalanine or tryptophan. D genes are given only for firm matches. Some rows mark clone size as missing; the rest say once, few, many or name a class of expanded clone.

>NA|once|TRBJ1-5|TRBV28
CASSLAPGEKNQPQHF
TGTGCCAGCAGCCTGGCGCCGGGGGAGAAAAATCAGCCCCAGCATTTT
>TRBD2|NA|TRBJ2-1|TRBV7-8
CASSFSPSGGYEQFF
TGTGCCAGCAGCTTTTCCCCTAGCGGGGGCTATGAGCAGTTCTTC
>NA|NA|TRBJ2-3|TRBV2
CASRDPGSTDTQYF
TGTGCCAGCCGCGACCCAGGAAGCACAGATACGCAGTATTTT
>TRBD1|NA|TRBJ1-2|TRBV28
CASKKDRGHYGYTF
TGTGCCAGCAAGAAAGACAGGGGGCATTATGGCTACACCTTC
>TRBD2|NA|TRBJ2-7|TRBV25-1
CASRTSGGDYEQYF
TGTGCCAGCAGAACTAGCGGGGGTGACTACGAGCAGTACTTC
>TRBD1|NA|TRBJ1-2|TRBV19
CASRTGGGYGYTF
TGTGCCAGCCGGACAGGGGGCGGCTATGGCTACACCTTC
>TRBD1|NA|TRBJ1-1|TRBV6-5
CASSYPGQGPTEAFF
TGTGCCAGCAGTTACCCGGGACAGGGACCCACTGAAGCTTTCTTT
>NA|NA|TRBJ2-5|TRBV19
CASSPYQGPQETQYF
TGTGCCAGTAGTCCATATCAGGGGCCCCAAGAGACCCAGTACTTC
>NA|NA|TRBJ2-5|TRBV5-1
CASSLASRPRGETQYF
TGCGCCAGCAGCTTGGCTAGCCGACCTCGGGGAGAGACCCAGTACTTC
>NA|few|TRBJ2-7|TRBV5-8
CASSLVTGSKYF
TGTGCCAGCAGCTTGGTGACAGGATCAAAGTACTTC
>NA|once|TRBJ1-1|TRBV19
CASSIQGRAEAFF
TGTGCCAGTAGTATCCAGGGTAGGGCTGAAGCTTTCTTT
>TRBD1|NA|TRBJ2-1|TRBV11-3
CASSSTGFMENEQFF
TGTGCCAGCAGCTCGACAGGGTTCATGGAGAATGAGCAGTTCTTC
>TRBD1|NA|TRBJ1-5|TRBV5-1
CASSLAGGSNQPQHF
TGCGCCAGCAGCTTGGCAGGGGGCAGCAATCAGCCCCAGCATTTT
>NA|NA|TRBJ1-1|TRBV28
CASLTGNTEAFF
TGTGCCAGCCTGACAGGCAACACTGAAGCTTTCTTT
>TRBD1|NA|TRBJ1-5|TRBV2
CASSGAGQNNQPQHF
TGTGCCAGCAGTGGGGCGGGACAGAACAATCAGCCCCAGCATTTT
>TRBD2|NA|TRBJ2-3|TRBV24-1
CATSRAGGAAPQYF
TGTGCCACCAGCCGAGCGGGGGGGGCGGCCCCGCAGTATTTT
>TRBD2|few|TRBJ2-7|TRBV27
CASSSLAGMGYEQYF
TGTGCCAGCAGTTCACTAGCGGGGATGGGGTACGAGCAGTACTTC
>TRBD1|NA|TRBJ2-5|TRBV11-2
CASSLAYPGTGPQETQYF
TGTGCCAGCAGCTTAGCGTACCCGGGGACAGGGCCCCAAGAGACCCAGTACTTC
>TRBD1|NA|TRBJ1-5|TRBV28
CASSYSGTVANQPQHF
TGTGCCAGCAGTTACTCCGGGACAGTGGCCAATCAGCCCCAGCATTTT
>NA|NA|TRBJ1-6|TRBV6-5
CASSYSGGVGGSPLHF
TGTGCCAGCAGTTACTCCGGCGGAGTCGGCGGTTCACCCCTCCACTTT
>NA|NA|TRBJ1-3|TRBV6-6
CASRPRQASGNTIYF
TGTGCCAGCAGGCCGCGCCAGGCATCTGGAAACACCATATATTTT
>NA|few|TRBJ1-1|TRBV2
CASTQGLVGRDTEAFF
TGTGCCAGCACCCAGGGGTTGGTAGGACGGGACACTGAAGCTTTCTTT
>NA|NA|TRBJ1-6|TRBV28
CASSLTDGSPLHF
TGTGCCAGCAGTTTGACAGATGGATCACCCCTCCACTTT
>NA|NA|TRBJ1-6|TRBV9
CASSVGGPPLHF
TGTGCCAGCAGCGTGGGGGGTCCACCCCTCCACTTT
>TRBD1|NA|TRBJ1-5|TRBV18
CASSPDRVGSLSNQPQHF
TGTGCCAGCTCACCAGACAGGGTCGGTTCGCTTAGCAATCAGCCCCAGCATTTT
>TRBD1|NA|TRBJ2-1|TRBV9
CASSVTGTGNYNEQFF
TGTGCCAGCAGCGTAACCGGGACAGGGAATTACAATGAGCAGTTCTTC
>NA|NA|TRBJ2-7|TRBV30
CAWSRGLSSYEQYF
TGTGCCTGGAGCCGGGGGTTGAGCTCCTACGAGCAGTACTTC
>TRBD2|NA|TRBJ2-7|TRBV28
CASSLYSMGGKGQYF
TGTGCCAGCAGTTTATATTCAATGGGAGGGAAGGGGCAGTACTTC
>TRBD1|NA|TRBJ1-6|TRBV28
CAARQGARNSPLHF
TGTGCCGCTCGACAGGGGGCTCGGAATTCACCCCTCCACTTT
>NA|NA|TRBJ2-2|TRBV2
CASRGRIATGELFF
TGTGCCAGCAGAGGCAGGATCGCCACCGGGGAGCTGTTTTTT
>NA|NA|TRBJ2-7|TRBV3-1/TRBV3-2
CASSQQGFIYEQYF
TGTGCCAGCAGCCAACAGGGGTTTATCTACGAGCAGTACTTC
>TRBD2|NA|TRBJ2-3|TRBV28
CASSLLAGGPDTQYF
TGTGCCAGCAGTTTACTAGCGGGGGGGCCAGATACGCAGTATTTT
>TRBD1|few|TRBJ2-1|TRBV11-1
CASSSRTGWSNEQFF
TGTGCCAGCAGCTCCCGGACAGGGTGGTCCAATGAGCAGTTCTTC
>NA|NA|TRBJ2-3|TRBV12-3/TRBV12-4
CASSSIDTQYF
TGTGCCAGCAGTTCTATAGATACGCAGTATTTT
>NA|NA|TRBJ2-5|TRBV5-6
CASSLVPLGTQYF
TGTGCCAGCAGCTTGGTGCCTCTAGGGACCCAGTACTTC
>TRBD2|NA|TRBJ2-7|TRBV18
CASSPPAAGGSEQYF
TGTGCCAGCTCACCACCTGCGGCGGGGGGGAGCGAGCAGTACTTC
>NA|NA|TRBJ1-5|TRBV19
CASRQQLSNQPQHF
TGTGCCAGTAGACAACAGCTTAGCAATCAGCCCCAGCATTTT
>NA|NA|TRBJ1-4|TRBV12-3/TRBV12-4
CASSHDRNEKLFF
TGTGCCAGCAGTCACGACAGGAATGAAAAACTGTTTTTT
>TRBD2|once|TRBJ2-7|TRBV27
CASSLLAGAHLGEQYF
TGTGCCAGCAGTTTACTAGCGGGGGCCCACCTTGGGGAGCAGTACTTC
>NA|NA|TRBJ1-2|TRBV12-3/TRBV12-4
CASTPGRGGYTF
TGTGCCAGCACCCCTGGCAGGGGTGGCTACACCTTC
>TRBD1|NA|TRBJ1-1|TRBV3-1/TRBV3-2
CASSQSRGTVGFF
TGTGCCAGCAGCCAATCCAGGGGGACAGTCGGTTTCTTT
>TRBD1|NA|TRBJ2-5|TRBV27
CASSPTGAVQETQYF
TGTGCCAGCAGTCCGACAGGGGCGGTACAAGAGACCCAGTACTTC
>NA|NA|TRBJ1-2|TRBV28
CASSFLSGSNSYGYTF
TGTGCCAGCAGTTTCCTATCAGGGTCCAATAGCTATGGCTACACCTTC
>NA|NA|TRBJ2-6|TRBV7-7
CASSSGVAGANVLTF
TGTGCTAGCAGCTCAGGGGTAGCTGGGGCCAACGTCCTGACTTTC
>TRBD1|NA|TRBJ1-2|TRBV30
CACRQGTSYGYTF
TGTGCCTGCCGACAGGGTACGAGCTATGGCTACACCTTC
>NA|NA|TRBJ1-1|TRBV6-5
CASSYSTVLMNTEAFF
TGTGCCAGCAGTTACTCGACAGTGCTTATGAACACTGAAGCTTTCTTT
>NA|NA|TRBJ2-1|TRBV19
CASQRSNEQFF
TGTGCCAGCCAAAGGAGCAATGAGCAGTTCTTC
>TRBD1|NA|TRBJ1-1|TRBV4-1
CASSPGQGALNTEAFF
TGCGCCAGCAGCCCCGGACAGGGGGCCCTGAACACTGAAGCTTTCTTT
>TRBD2|few|TRBJ2-3|TRBV5-1
CASRSSGHTDTQYF
TGCGCCAGCAGGTCTAGCGGACACACAGATACGCAGTATTTT
>TRBD2|NA|TRBJ2-3|TRBV3-1/TRBV3-2
CASRGGEVDTQYF
TGTGCCAGCAGGGGGGGGGAGGTAGATACGCAGTATTTT
>NA|NA|TRBJ2-7|TRBV3-1/TRBV3-2
CASSQGRGEQYF
TGTGCCAGCAGCCAAGGACGAGGTGAGCAGTACTTC
>TRBD1|NA|TRBJ1-6|TRBV5-1
CASSPGQGANTGPLHF
TGCGCCAGCAGCCCTGGACAGGGGGCGAATACGGGGCCCCTCCACTTT
>TRBD1|NA|TRBJ1-6|TRBV19
CASSTTGLNSPLHF
TGTGCCAGTAGTACGACAGGGTTGAATTCACCCCTCCACTTT
>NA|few|TRBJ2-7|TRBV30
CAWSRGMGGAYEQYF
TGTGCCTGGAGCCGGGGGATGGGCGGAGCCTACGAGCAGTACTTC
>TRBD2|NA|TRBJ2-5|TRBV9
CASSRLAGGTFQETQYF
TGTGCCAGCAGCCGACTAGCGGGGGGGACCTTTCAAGAGACCCAGTACTTC
>TRBD2|few|TRBJ2-3|TRBV7-2
CASSVRTSPRAPDTQYF
TGTGCCAGCAGCGTACGGACTAGCCCACGCGCCCCAGATACGCAGTATTTT
>NA|NA|TRBJ1-1|TRBV5-4
CASSPIETRRTEAFF
TGTGCCAGCAGCCCGATTGAGACCCGGAGGACTGAAGCTTTCTTT